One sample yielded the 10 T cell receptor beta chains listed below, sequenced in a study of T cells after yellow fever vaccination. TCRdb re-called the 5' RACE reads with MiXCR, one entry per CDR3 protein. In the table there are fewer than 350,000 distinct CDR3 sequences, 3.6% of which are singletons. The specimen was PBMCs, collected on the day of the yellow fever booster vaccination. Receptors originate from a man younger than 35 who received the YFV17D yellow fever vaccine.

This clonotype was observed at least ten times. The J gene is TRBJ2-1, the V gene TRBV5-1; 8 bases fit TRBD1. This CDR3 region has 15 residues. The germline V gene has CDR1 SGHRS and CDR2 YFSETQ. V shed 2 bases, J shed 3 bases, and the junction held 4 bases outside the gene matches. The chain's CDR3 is CASSFGQGNYNEQFF. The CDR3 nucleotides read TGCGCCAGCAGCTTCGGACAGGGAAACTACAATGAGCAGTTCTTC.

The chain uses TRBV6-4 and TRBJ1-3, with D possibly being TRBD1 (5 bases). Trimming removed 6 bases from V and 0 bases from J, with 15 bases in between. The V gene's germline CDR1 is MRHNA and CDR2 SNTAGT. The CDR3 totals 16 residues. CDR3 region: CASSDPQGGSGNTIYF. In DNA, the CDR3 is TGTGCCAGCAGCGACCCCCAGGGAGGCTCTGGAAACACCATATATTTT.

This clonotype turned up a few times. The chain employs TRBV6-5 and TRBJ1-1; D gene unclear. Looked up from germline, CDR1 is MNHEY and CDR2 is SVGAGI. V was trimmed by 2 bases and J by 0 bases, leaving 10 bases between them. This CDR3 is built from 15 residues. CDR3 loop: CASSYHSSMNTEAFF. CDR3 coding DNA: TGTGCCAGCAGTTACCACAGTTCCATGAACACTGAAGCTTTCTTT.

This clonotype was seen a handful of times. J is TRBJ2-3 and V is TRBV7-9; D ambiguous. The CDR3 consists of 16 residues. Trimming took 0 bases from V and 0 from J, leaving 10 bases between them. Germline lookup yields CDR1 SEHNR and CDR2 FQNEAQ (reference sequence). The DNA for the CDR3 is TGTGCCAGCAGCTTAGCGCGAGGTATTAGCACAGATACGCAGTATTTT. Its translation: CASSLARGISTDTQYF.

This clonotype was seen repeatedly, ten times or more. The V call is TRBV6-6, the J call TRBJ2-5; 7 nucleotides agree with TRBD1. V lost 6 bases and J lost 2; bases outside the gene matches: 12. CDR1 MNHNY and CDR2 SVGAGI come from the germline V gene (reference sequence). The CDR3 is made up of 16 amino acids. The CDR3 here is CASSPRDSLAQETQYF. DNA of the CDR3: TGTGCCAGCAGCCCCCGGGACAGTTTAGCTCAAGAGACCCAGTACTTC.

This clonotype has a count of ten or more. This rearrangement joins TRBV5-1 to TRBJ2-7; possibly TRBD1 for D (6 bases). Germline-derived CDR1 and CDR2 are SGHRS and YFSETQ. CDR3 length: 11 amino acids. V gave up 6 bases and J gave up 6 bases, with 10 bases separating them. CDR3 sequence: CASKQGFEQYF. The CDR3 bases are TGCGCCAGCAAACAGGGTTTCGAGCAGTACTTC.

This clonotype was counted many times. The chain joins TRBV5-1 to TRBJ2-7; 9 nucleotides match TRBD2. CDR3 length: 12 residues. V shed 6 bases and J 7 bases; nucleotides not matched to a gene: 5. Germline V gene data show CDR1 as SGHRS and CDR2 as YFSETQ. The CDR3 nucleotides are TGCGCCAGCACGCTAGCGGGGCAAGAGCAGTACTTC. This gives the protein CASTLAGQEQYF.

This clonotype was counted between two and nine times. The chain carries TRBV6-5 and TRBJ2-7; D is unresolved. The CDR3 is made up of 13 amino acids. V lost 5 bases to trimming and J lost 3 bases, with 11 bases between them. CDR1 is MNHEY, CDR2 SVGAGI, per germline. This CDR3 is CASSLGPDYEQYF. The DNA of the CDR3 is TGTGCCAGCAGTCTCGGACCCGACTACGAGCAGTACTTC.

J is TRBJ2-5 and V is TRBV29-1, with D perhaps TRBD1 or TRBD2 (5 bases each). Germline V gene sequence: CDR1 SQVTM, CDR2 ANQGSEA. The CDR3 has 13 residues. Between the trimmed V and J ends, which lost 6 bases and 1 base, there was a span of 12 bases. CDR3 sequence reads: CSVAGTRQETQYF. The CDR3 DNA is TGCAGCGTCGCCGGGACCCGCCAAGAGACCCAGTACTTC.

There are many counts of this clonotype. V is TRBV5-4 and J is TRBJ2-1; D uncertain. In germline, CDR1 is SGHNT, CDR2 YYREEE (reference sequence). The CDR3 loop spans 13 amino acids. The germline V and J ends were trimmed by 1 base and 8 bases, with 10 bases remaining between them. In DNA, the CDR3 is TGTGCCAGCAGCTTGTCGCCGGTCCATGAGCAGTTCTTC. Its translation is CASSLSPVHEQFF.